This T cell receptor (beta chain) was identified during a study of CD8+ T cells in alopecia areata. In the study overall: Each day, treated patients took oral tofacitinib twice, at 5 to 10 mg per dose.

CDR1 SQVTM and CDR2 ANQGSEA come from the germline V gene. The CDR3 is made up of 15 amino acids. V shed 5 bases and J 2 bases; nucleotides not matched to a gene: 8. Sample treatment: oral pan-JAK inhibitor, 5-10 mg twice daily. Following RNA extraction, reverse transcription yielded cDNA that acted as the sequencing template. Libraries were prepared by immunoSEQ multiplex PCR; TCRdb keeps only in-frame clonotypes and omits some of them. The sample includes about 92,000 clones, around 40% seen only once; the top ten take roughly 18%. The V and J genes are TRBV29-1 and TRBJ1-2; 10 nucleotides align to TRBD1. The sequence derives from a human donor with alopecia areata. Sequenced material: CD8+ T cells sorted from blood, taken at week 24, from a patient treated with tofacitinib. CDR3 region: CSVPRDRGGNYGYTF. CDR3 coding DNA: TGCAGCGTTCCCCGGGACAGGGGAGGGAACTATGGCTACACCTTC.